This T cell receptor beta chain was observed in a study of regulatory T cells in long-lasting Graves disease. Ten or more counts support this clonotype. Described time point: persistent/refractory GD, antithyroid drugs over 5 years with positive TRAb. The TCR library was prepared using RNA isolated from PBMCs. Germline V gives CDR1 SNHLY, CDR2 FYNNEI. There are 14 residues in the CDR3. The V end was cut by 6 bases, the J end by 0 bases, with 11 bases between. According to the study, TCR beta libraries were built with iRepertoire HTBI primers and CDR3-region Arm-PCR. TCRdb analysed the multiplex PCR reads with MiXCR anew, one entry per CDR3 protein. The sample shows 350,000 to 450,000 distinct CDR3 sequences, 23% of them seen only once.

The sequenced sample was peripheral blood mononuclear cells (PBMCs), obtained when the disease was refractory, from a patient treated with antithyroid drugs. The V gene is TRBV2, the J gene TRBJ1-1; D perhaps matches TRBD1 (5 bases). This receptor was obtained from a woman aged 35 to 49 with Graves disease. The CDR3 DNA reads as TGTGCCAGCAGGGTCGTGGGGGTGAACACTGAAGCTTTCTTT. Its translation: CASRVVGVNTEAFF.